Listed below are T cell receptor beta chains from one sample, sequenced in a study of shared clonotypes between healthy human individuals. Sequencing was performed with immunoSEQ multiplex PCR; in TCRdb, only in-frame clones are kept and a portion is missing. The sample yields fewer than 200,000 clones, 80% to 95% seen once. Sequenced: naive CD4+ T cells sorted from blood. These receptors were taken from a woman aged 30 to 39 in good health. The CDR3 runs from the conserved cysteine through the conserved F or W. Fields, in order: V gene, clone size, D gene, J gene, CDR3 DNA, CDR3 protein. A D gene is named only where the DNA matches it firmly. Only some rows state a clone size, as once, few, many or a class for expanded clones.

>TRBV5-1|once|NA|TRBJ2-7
TGCGCCAGCAGCTTGACAGGGCCCTCCTACGAGCAGTACTTC
CASSLTGPSYEQYF
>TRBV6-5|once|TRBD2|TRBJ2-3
TGTGCCGCGGGGGTAGATACGCAGTATTTT
CAAGVDTQYF
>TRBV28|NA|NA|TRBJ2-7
TGTGCCAGCACCCAAACCCAGGCAGGGAAATACGAGCAGTACTTC
CASTQTQAGKYEQYF
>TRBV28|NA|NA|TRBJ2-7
TGTGCCAGCAGCCCGACGGGGTTTGAGCAGTACTTC
CASSPTGFEQYF
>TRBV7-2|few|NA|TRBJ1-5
TGTGCCAGCAGCTTATCTATCGGCCAGCCCCAGCATTTT
CASSLSIGQPQHF
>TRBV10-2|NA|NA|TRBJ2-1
TGCGCCAGCCACGGAGATTACAATGAGCAGTTCTTC
CASHGDYNEQFF
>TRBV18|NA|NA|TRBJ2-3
TGTGCCAGCTCACCATCACCGGACCCAGATACGCAGTATTTT
CASSPSPDPDTQYF
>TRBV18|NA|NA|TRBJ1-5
TGTGCCAGCTCACCGTCTAACCAGCCCCAGCATTTT
CASSPSNQPQHF
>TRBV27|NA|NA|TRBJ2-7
TGTGCCAGCAGTTTAATGACTAACTCCTACGAGCAGTACTTC
CASSLMTNSYEQYF
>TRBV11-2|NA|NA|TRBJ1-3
TGTGCCAGCAGCTTAGGACTGGGTGCAGACGCTGGAAACACCATATATTTT
CASSLGLGADAGNTIYF
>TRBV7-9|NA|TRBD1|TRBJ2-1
TGTGCCAGCAGCTTATCGCGGACAGGATTTAATGAGCAGTTCTTC
CASSLSRTGFNEQFF
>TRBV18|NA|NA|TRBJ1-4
TGTGCCAGCTCACGGACAGTTACCACTAATGAAAAACTGTTTTTT
CASSRTVTTNEKLFF
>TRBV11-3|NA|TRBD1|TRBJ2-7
TGTGCCAGCAGCTTATCCGGGGACAGGGCCTACGAGCAGTACTTC
CASSLSGDRAYEQYF
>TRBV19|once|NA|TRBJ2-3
TGTGCCAGTAGTATAGGATCGCGGCAGATACTCACAGATACGCAGTATTTT
CASSIGSRQILTDTQYF
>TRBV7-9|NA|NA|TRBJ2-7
TGTGCCAGCAGCCTTGACAGATACTACGAGCAGTACTTC
CASSLDRYYEQYF
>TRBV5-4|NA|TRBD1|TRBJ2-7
TGTGCCAGCAGCTTGGTCGGGACAGGGAATGTCCACGAGCAGTACTTC
CASSLVGTGNVHEQYF
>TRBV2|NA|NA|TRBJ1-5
TGTGCCAGCAGTACCCTACAGGGTACCAATCAGCCCCAGCATTTT
CASSTLQGTNQPQHF
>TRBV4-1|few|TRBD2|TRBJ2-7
TGCGCCAGCAGCCAACCCGGGACTAGACTGGGCATGGACTTC
CASSQPGTRLGMDF
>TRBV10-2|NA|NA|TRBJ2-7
TGCGCCAGCAGTCAGTGGGACCGCCTGGGATACGAGCAGTACTTC
CASSQWDRLGYEQYF
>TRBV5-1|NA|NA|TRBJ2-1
TGCGCCAGCAGCTTGGACAGGGCGGGATACAATGAGCAGTTCTTC
CASSLDRAGYNEQFF
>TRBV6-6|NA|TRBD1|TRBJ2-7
TGTGCCAGCAGTACCCGACAGGGGGCTCGGTACGAGCAGTACTTC
CASSTRQGARYEQYF
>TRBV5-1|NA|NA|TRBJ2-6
TGCGCCAGCAGCGACGGAGGTTCTGGGGCCAACGTCCTGACTTTC
CASSDGGSGANVLTF
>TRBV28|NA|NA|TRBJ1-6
TGTGCCAGCACCCTCGACGGAGTTAATTCACCCCTCCACTTT
CASTLDGVNSPLHF
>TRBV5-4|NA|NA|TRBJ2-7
TGTGCCAGCAGCGACCCCCTAACACGGTCTGGAGGCTACGAGCAGTACTTC
CASSDPLTRSGGYEQYF
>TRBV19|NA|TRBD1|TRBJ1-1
TGTGCCAGTAGAAGGAACCGGGACAGGGGCACTGAAGCTTTCTTT
CASRRNRDRGTEAFF
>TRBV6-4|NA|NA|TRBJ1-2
TGTACCAGCAGTGAACGAAGGGGCCCTAACTATGGCTACACCTTC
CTSSERRGPNYGYTF
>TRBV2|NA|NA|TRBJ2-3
TGTGCCAGCAGTGAAAGAGCTTTACGCACAGATACGCAGTATTTT
CASSERALRTDTQYF
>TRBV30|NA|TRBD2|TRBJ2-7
TGTGCCTGGAGAGCCAGCGGGAGGGGCTACGAGCAGTACTTC
CAWRASGRGYEQYF
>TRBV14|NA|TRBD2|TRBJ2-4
TGTGCCAGCAGCTCCGGGACTAGCGGGAGTAACATTCAGTACTTC
CASSSGTSGSNIQYF
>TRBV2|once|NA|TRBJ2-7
TGTGCCAGCAGGGCAGGAGCCTACGAGCAGTACTTC
CASRAGAYEQYF
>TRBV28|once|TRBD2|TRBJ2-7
TGTGCCAGCAGTTTAGCTAGCGGGAGCTTGGGACCTTTCGAGCAGTACTTC
CASSLASGSLGPFEQYF
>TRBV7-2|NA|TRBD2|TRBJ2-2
TGTGCCAGCAGCTCCCGGGTTAGCGGGACGGTCGGGGAGCTGTTTTTT
CASSSRVSGTVGELFF
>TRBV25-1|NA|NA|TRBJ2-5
TGTGCCAGCAGTGTCAAAGAGACCCAGTACTTC
CASSVKETQYF
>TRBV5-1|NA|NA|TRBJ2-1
TGCGCCAGCAGCGCTACGGGTGAGCAGTTCTTC
CASSATGEQFF
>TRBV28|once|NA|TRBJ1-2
TGTGCCAGCAGTGTAAAGGACAAACCTGGCTACACCTTC
CASSVKDKPGYTF
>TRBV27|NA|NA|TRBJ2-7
TGTGCCAGCAGTTTCACGTCCGGGAGTGCATACGAGCAGTACTTC
CASSFTSGSAYEQYF
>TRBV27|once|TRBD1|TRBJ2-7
TGTGCCAGCAGTCCAGCTCCGGGACAGGGGGCTCTCGAGCAGTACTTC
CASSPAPGQGALEQYF
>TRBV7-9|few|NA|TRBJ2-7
TGTGCCAGCAGCTTACGGGGCCAGAACGAGCAGTACTTC
CASSLRGQNEQYF
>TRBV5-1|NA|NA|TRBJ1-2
TGCGCCAGCAGCTTGTCGATAGGCAGGGGAGAAGGCGATGGCTACACCTTC
CASSLSIGRGEGDGYTF
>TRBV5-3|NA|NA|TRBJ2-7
TGTGCCAGAAGCTTGTGGGCTTATTGGAGAAGCTCCTACGAGCAGTACTTC
CARSLWAYWRSSYEQYF
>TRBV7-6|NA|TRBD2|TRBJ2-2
TGTGCCAGCAGCGTAGGCGCGGGAGGGAACACCGGGGAGCTGTTTTTT
CASSVGAGGNTGELFF
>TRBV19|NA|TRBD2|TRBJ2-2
TGTGCCAGTAGAAGACTAGCGGGCTACACCGGGGAGCTGTTTTTT
CASRRLAGYTGELFF
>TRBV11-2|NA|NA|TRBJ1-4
TGTGCCAGCAGCCCGGGGCACAGGAGGGATGAAAAACTGTTTTTT
CASSPGHRRDEKLFF
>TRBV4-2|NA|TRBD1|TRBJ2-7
TGTGCCAGCAGCCAAGTGGGGACAGGCCAAGCCTACGAGCAGTACTTC
CASSQVGTGQAYEQYF
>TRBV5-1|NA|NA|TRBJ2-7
TGCGCCAGCAGCTCACAGGACGGCGCCTACGAGCAGTACTTC
CASSSQDGAYEQYF
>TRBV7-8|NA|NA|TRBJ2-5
TGTGCCAGCAGCCCCCGGGGGTTAGGAGAGACCCAGTACTTC
CASSPRGLGETQYF
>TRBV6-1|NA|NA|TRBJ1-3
TGTGCCAGCAGTGTTAGGGCTGGAAACACCATATATTTT
CASSVRAGNTIYF
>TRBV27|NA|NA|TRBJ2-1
TGTGCCAGCAGTTTTACCCCGATAATCAATGAGCAGTTCTTC
CASSFTPIINEQFF
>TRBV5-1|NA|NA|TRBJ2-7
TGCGCCAGCAGCTGGGGGGACAGCCACCCCTACGAGCAGTACTTC
CASSWGDSHPYEQYF
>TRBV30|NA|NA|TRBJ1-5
TGTGCCTGGAGTCCCCCAACAGGGATCAATCAGCCCCAGCATTTT
CAWSPPTGINQPQHF